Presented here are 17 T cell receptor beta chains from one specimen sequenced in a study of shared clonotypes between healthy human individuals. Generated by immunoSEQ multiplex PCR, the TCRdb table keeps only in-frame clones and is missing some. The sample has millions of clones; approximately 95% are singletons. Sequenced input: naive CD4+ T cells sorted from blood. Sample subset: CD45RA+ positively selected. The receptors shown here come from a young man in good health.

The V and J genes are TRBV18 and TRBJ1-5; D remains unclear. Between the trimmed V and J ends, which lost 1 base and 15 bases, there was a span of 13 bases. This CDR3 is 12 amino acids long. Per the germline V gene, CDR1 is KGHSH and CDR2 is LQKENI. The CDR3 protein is CASSPLKSPGHF. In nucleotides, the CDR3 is TGTGCCAGCTCACCACTAAAGAGCCCAGGGCATTTT.

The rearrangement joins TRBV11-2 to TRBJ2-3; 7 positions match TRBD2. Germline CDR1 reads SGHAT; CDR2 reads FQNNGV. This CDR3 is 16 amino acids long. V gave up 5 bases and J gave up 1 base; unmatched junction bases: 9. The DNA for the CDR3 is TGTGCCAGCAGCCCGGCGGGGAGGGTCCGCACAGATACGCAGTATTTT. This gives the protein CASSPAGRVRTDTQYF.

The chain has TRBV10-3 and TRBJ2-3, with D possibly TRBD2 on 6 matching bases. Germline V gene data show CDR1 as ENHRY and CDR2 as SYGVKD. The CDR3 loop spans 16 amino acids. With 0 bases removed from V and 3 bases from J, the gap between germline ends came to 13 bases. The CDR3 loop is CAISESGRAGTDTQYF. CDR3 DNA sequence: TGTGCCATCAGTGAGTCGGGCAGGGCGGGAACAGATACGCAGTATTTT.

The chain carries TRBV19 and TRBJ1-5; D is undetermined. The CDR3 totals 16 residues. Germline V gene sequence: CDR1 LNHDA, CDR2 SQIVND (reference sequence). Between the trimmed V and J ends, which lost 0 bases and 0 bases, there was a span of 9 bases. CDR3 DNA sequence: TGTGCCAGTAGTATAGAGTTGGGGTATAGCAATCAGCCCCAGCATTTT. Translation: CASSIELGYSNQPQHF.

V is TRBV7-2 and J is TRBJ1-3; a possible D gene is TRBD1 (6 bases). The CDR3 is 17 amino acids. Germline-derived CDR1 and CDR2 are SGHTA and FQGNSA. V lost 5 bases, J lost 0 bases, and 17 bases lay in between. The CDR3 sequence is CASSTSTGHLSGNTIYF. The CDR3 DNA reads TGTGCCAGCAGCACCTCGACAGGCCATCTCTCTGGAAACACCATATATTTT.

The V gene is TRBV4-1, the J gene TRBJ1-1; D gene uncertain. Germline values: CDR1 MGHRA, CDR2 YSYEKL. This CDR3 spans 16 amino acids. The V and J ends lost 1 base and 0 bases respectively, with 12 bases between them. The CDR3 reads CASSQGKVGLNTEAFF. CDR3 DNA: TGCGCCAGCAGCCAAGGTAAAGTGGGTCTGAACACTGAAGCTTTCTTT.

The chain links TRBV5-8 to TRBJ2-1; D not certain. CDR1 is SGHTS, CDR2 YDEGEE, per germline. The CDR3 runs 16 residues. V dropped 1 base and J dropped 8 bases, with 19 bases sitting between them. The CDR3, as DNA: TGTGCCAGCAGCTTGATGAGTTGGGTGGGGTTGGATGAGCAGTTCTTC. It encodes CASSLMSWVGLDEQFF.

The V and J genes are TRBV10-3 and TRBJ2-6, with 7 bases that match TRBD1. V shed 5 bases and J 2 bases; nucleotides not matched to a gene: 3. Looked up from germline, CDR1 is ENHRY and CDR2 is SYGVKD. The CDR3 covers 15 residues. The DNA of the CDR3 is TGTGCCATCAGTTCCAGGGGGACTGGGGCCAACGTCCTGACTTTC. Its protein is CAISSRGTGANVLTF.

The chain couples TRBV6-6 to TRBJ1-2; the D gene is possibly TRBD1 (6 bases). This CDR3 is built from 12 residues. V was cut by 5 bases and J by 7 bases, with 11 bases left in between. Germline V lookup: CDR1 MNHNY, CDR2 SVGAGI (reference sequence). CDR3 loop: CASSVQGAGYTF. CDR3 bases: TGTGCCAGCAGTGTACAGGGAGCTGGCTACACCTTC.

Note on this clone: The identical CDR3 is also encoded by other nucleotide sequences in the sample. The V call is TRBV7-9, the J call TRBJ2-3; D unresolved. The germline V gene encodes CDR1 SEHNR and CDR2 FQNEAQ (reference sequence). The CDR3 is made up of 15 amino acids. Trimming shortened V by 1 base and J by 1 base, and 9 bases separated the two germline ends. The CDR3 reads CASSLDGRGTDTQYF. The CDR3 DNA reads TGTGCCAGCAGCTTAGATGGTCGGGGCACAGATACGCAGTATTTT.

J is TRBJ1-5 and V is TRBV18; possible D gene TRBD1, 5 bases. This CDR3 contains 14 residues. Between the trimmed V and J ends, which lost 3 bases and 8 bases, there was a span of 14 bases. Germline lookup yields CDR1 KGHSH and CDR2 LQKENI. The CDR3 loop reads CASSPLRGSEPQHF. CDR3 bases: TGTGCCAGCTCACCGCTCCGGGGGTCGGAGCCCCAGCATTTT.

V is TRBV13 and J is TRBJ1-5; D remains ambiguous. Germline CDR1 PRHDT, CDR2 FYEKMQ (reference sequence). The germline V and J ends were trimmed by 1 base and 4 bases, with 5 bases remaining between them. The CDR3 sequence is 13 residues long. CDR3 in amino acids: CASSLEKNQPQHF. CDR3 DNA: TGTGCCAGCAGCTTAGAGAAAAATCAGCCCCAGCATTTT.

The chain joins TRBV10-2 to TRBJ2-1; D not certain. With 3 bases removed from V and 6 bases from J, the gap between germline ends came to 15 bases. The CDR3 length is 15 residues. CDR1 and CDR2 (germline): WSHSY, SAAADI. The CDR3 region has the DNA TGCGCCAGCAGTGATGTGGGGATTGTTAGCAATGAGCAGTTCTTC. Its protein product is CASSDVGIVSNEQFF.

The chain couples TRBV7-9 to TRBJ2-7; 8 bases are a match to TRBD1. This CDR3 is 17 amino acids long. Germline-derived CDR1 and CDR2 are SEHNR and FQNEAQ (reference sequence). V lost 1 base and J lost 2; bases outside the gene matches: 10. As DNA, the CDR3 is TGTGCCAGCAGCTTAGGAGTGCCGGGACAGGATCCCTACGAGCAGTACTTC. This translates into CASSLGVPGQDPYEQYF.

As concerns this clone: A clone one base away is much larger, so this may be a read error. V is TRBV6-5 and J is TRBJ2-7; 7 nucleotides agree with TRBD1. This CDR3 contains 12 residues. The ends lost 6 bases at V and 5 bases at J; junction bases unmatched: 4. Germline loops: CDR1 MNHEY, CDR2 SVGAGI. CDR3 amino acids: CASSRDSNEQYF. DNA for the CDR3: TGTGCCAGCAGCCGGGACAGCAACGAGCAGTACTTC.

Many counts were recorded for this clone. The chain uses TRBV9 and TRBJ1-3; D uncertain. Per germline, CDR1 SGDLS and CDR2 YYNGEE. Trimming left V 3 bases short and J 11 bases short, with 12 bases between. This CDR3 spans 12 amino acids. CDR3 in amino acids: CASSDRDLAIYF. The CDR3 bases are TGTGCCAGCAGCGACCGGGATCTAGCCATATATTTT.

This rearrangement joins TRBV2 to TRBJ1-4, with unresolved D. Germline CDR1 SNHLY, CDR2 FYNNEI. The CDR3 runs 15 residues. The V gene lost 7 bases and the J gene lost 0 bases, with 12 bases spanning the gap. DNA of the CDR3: TGTGCCAGCAATCCGATGACTGCAACTAATGAAAAACTGTTTTTT. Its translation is CASNPMTATNEKLFF.